This T cell receptor (beta chain) was identified in a study of blood T cell repertoires in COVID-19. Looking at the study overall: In each case, the material was cDNA or gDNA derived from T cells, B-cell-depleted T cells, or PBMCs.

Those enrolled, adults aged about 18 to 89 years, came from around 25 US areas. Assignments of participants to cohorts depended upon their own reported clinical history. Original handling: Counts of nucleated cells, estimated from reference gene primer amplification, were obtained. Measured with immunoSEQ multiplex PCR; TCRdb has only the in-frame clones, and not every one. For V, J and clone size, that table is used; D and trimming come from the DNA. The sample includes approximately 260,000 clones, just over 90% seen only once; the top ten take 1.5% to 2%. With 6 bases removed from V and 4 bases from J, the gap between germline ends came to 7 bases. This CDR3 is built from 11 residues. Germline V lookup: CDR1 DFQATT, CDR2 SNEGSKA (reference sequence).

The clonotype was recovered from a woman in her late teens or twenties who had recovered from COVID-19. Sequencing was done on a sample of PBMCs or T cells enriched from blood (not recorded which). The genes are TRBV20-1 and TRBJ1-3; D unclear. The CDR3 nucleotides read TGCAGTGCAGCCGGGGGAAACACCATATATTTT. This translates into CSAAGGNTIYF.